These T cell receptor beta chains were read from a single sample in a study of blood T cell repertoires in COVID-19. The table came from immunoSEQ multiplex PCR; TCRdb's copy has only in-frame clones and leaves some out. The sample shows under 20,000 clones, just over 90% of them seen only once. Sequenced material: peripheral blood. The receptors come from a woman between 50 and 59 years old with active COVID-19. Both conserved end residues are part of each CDR3. The D gene is left open where the match is weak. A row's size may be missing; if present it is once, few, many or a size class.

d_gene	v_gene	abundance	j_gene	CDR3nt	CDR3aa
.	TRBV2	.	TRBJ1-5	TGTGCCAGCACCCGGGGGAAACAGCCCCAGCATTTT	CASTRGKQPQHF
TRBD2	TRBV14	.	TRBJ2-1	TGTGCCAGCAGGGGACTAGGTGACAATGAGCAGTTCTTC	CASRGLGDNEQFF
TRBD1	TRBV28	.	TRBJ1-2	TGTGCCAGCAGTCCCGCCGGGACAGGGGGCTACTATGGCTACACCTTC	CASSPAGTGGYYGYTF
.	TRBV28	.	TRBJ1-5	TGTGCCAGCAGTTTCAGGGCCCGGGGCAATCAGCCCCAGCATTTT	CASSFRARGNQPQHF
TRBD2	TRBV10-2	once	TRBJ2-1	TGCGCCAGCTCACTAGCGGGAATCTACAATGAGCAGTTCTTC	CASSLAGIYNEQFF
TRBD1	TRBV28	.	TRBJ1-2	TGTGCCAGCCTGAAACAGGGGAGTGGCTACACCTTC	CASLKQGSGYTF
.	TRBV4-2	.	TRBJ2-7	TGTGCCAGCAGCCCTGGCGGACAGTTCGACGCCTACGAGCAGTACTTC	CASSPGGQFDAYEQYF
TRBD2	TRBV5-1	once	TRBJ2-1	TGCGCCAGCGCTACTAGCGGGATTGGGTCCTACAATGAGCAGTTCTTC	CASATSGIGSYNEQFF
.	TRBV5-1	.	TRBJ2-3	TGCGCCAGCAGCTTGTTCAGAGCGCCAGATACGCAGTATTTT	CASSLFRAPDTQYF
TRBD1	TRBV15	.	TRBJ1-4	TGTGCCACCAGCAGAGAGACAGGGGTTGGTGAAAAACTGTTTTTT	CATSRETGVGEKLFF
.	TRBV7-9	.	TRBJ2-6	TGTGCCAGCAGCTTACTAATCTCTGGGGCCAACGTCCTGACTTTC	CASSLLISGANVLTF